The 27 T cell receptor beta chains in this list originate from one sample, sequenced in a study of CD8+ T cells in alopecia areata listed by TCRdb under 2018. The receptor library was made with the immunoSEQ multiplex PCR assay. RNA was extracted from all samples and reverse transcribed into cDNA, which served as template for TCR sequencing. TCRdb took this table from immuneACCESS and kept in-frame rearrangements with V and J called. Such tables lack part of the clones; where checked against another copy, unresolved V genes explain under half of the gap, and the rest is unexplained. The sample comprises approximately 280,000 clones, and every one was counted more than once. More than 0.95% of the sample comes from the top ten. Cells from mouse cutaneous lymph nodes were pooled, stained for CD4, CD8alpha, NKG2D, NKG2ACE and other markers, and then sorted on a BD Influx. The sequenced sample consisted of CD4+ T cells sorted from a lymph node. The receptors originated from a C3H/HeJ mouse with alopecia areata. In terms of MHC, this strain is H2-k.

This clone was observed a few times. Germline and genes here are mouse. Coverage ceases 4 residues before the CDR3 finishes, and the germline J gene fills in the end. The V and J genes are TRBV13-3 and TRBJ2-1; D perhaps matches TRBD1 (6 bases). The length of the CDR3 is 13 residues. The germline gives CDR1 NNHDY, CDR2 SYVADS. V gave up 3 bases and J gave up 5 bases, with 9 bases separating them. The CDR3 reads CASSAGTNAEQFF. The part of the CDR3 DNA that was read is TGTGCCAGCAGTGCCGGGACAAATGCT.

This clone has a handful of counts. Mouse germline and gene names are used. The read comes to an end 4 residues before the CDR3 does, leaving the germline J gene to fill in the end. The chain links TRBV5 to TRBJ2-7; TRBD1 matches at 9 bases. The CDR3 covers 16 residues. J lost 0 bases, V lost 0 bases, and 3 bases had no gene match. Germline V gene sequence: CDR1 LGHNA, CDR2 YNLKQL (reference sequence). CDR3 region: CASSQEKDRGSYEQYF. The sequenced part of the CDR3 DNA is TGTGCCAGCAGCCAAGAAAAGGACAGGGGCTCCTAT.

Turning to this clone: All gene names here are mouse names. Coverage ceases 4 residues before the CDR3 finishes, and the germline J gene fills in the end. V and J are TRBV13-1 and TRBJ2-2, with a weak D call TRBD1 (6 bases). The V gene lost 5 bases and the J gene lost 0 bases, with 11 bases spanning the gap. There are 15 residues in the CDR3. Per germline, CDR1 NSHNY and CDR2 SYGAGN. Here the CDR3 reads CASRGDNANTGQLYF. The part of the CDR3 DNA that was read is TGTGCCAGCAGGGGGGACAATGCAAACACCGGG.

This clone was recorded a few times. Gene names denote mouse genes. The CDR3 end is not reached by the read, which stops 4 residues before it; the germline J gene fills it in. The chain uses TRBV5 and TRBJ2-5; 10 bases match TRBD1. Per the germline V gene, CDR1 is LGHNA and CDR2 is YNLKQL (reference sequence). This CDR3 comprises 16 residues. The trim removed 3 bases at V and 1 base at J, leaving 4 bases unmatched. CDR3 protein: CASSHGQGGDQDTQYF. The covered CDR3 bases are TGTGCCAGCAGCCACGGACAGGGGGGGGACCAAGAC.

This clone showed up just a few times. Genes and germline are mouse. The CDR3 is cut off 4 residues early in the read; its end comes from the germline J gene. This chain joins TRBV5 and TRBJ2-1; D is perhaps TRBD2 (6 bases). CDR1 is LGHNA and CDR2 is YNLKQL in the germline V gene (reference sequence). Trimming removed 0 bases from V and 6 bases from J, with 12 bases in between. The CDR3 consists of 15 residues. The CDR3 protein is CASSQDVGEGAEQFF. Incomplete CDR3 DNA: TGTGCCAGCAGCCAAGATGTGGGGGAGGGTGCT.

This clone was counted a few times. Gene names refer to mouse genes. With the read ending 4 residues before the CDR3 end, the germline J gene is used to fill in that end. Distinct nucleotide sequences in the sample also encode this CDR3. J is TRBJ1-2 and V is TRBV19, with TRBD1 as a possible D gene (6 bases). Germline V gives CDR1 FNHDT, CDR2 SITEND (reference sequence). V lost 2 bases to trimming and J lost 4 bases, with 9 bases between them. This CDR3 is 13 amino acids long. The CDR3 region is CASSIQGSSDYTF. CDR3 bases read: TGTGCCAGCAGTATTCAGGGGAGCTCC. Filled out from reference TRBV19 and TRBJ1-2, the complete variable domain reads GGIITQTPKFLIGQEGQKLTLKCQQNFNHDTMYWYRQDSGKGLRLIYYSITENDLQKGDLSEGYDASREKKSSFSLTVTSAQKNEMAVFLCASSIQGSSDYTFGSGTRLLVI.

A note on this clone: The gene names here belong to mouse. The CDR3 DNA, read in part, is TGTGCCAGCGGTGATGTGGGGGGGCGCTTCACCGGG. It translates to CASGDVGGRFTG. In full, the CDR3 reads CASGDVGGRFTGQLYF. The chain has TRBV13-2 and TRBJ2-2, with 9 positions matching TRBD2. The CDR3 goes on 4 residues after the read ends, and that part is filled in from the germline J gene. Germline CDR1 reads NNHNN; CDR2 reads SYGAGS (reference sequence). J gave up 4 bases and V 0 bases, and 4 bases lay outside the gene matches. The CDR3 extends over 16 amino acids.

As to this clone: Gene names are mouse gene names. The read halts 4 residues ahead of the CDR3 end, with the missing end drawn from the germline J gene. The chain couples TRBV13-1 to TRBJ2-3; 11 nucleotides line up with TRBD2. After removal of 0 bases from V and 0 bases from J, the junction contained 3 bases not matched to a gene. From germline, CDR1 is NSHNY and CDR2 SYGAGN. The CDR3 spans 17 residues. CDR3 sequence reads: CASSDGTGGRSAETLYF. The DNA read from the CDR3 is TGTGCCAGCAGTGATGGGACTGGGGGGCGTAGTGCAGAA.

Details on this clone: Gene names are mouse gene names. The CDR3 region is CAWSLGVYNSPLYF. The CDR3 DNA, read in part, is TGTGCCTGGAGTCTAGGGGTCTATAATTCGCCC. The rearrangement joins TRBV31 to TRBJ1-6, with D possibly being TRBD1 (5 bases). The read is 3 residues too short to cover the CDR3 end, so that end is filled in from the germline J gene. TRBJ1-6 is an ORF for which the function is uncertain. Germline CDR1 reads GKSSPN; CDR2 reads SITVG. Trimming shortened V by 0 bases and J by 3 bases, and 6 bases separated the two germline ends. The CDR3 is 14 residues long.

This clone was counted only a few times. Mouse germline and gene names are used. The CDR3 end falls 4 residues outside the read, so it is completed with the germline J gene. This sample also contains other DNA sequences that code for the same CDR3. This chain joins TRBV13-1 and TRBJ2-7, with D perhaps TRBD2 (6 bases). The CDR3 contains 12 residues. Germline values: CDR1 NSHNY, CDR2 SYGAGN. CDR3 loop: CASSAGLYEQYF. Incomplete CDR3 DNA: TGTGCCAGCAGTGCGGGACTTTAT.

To note about this clone: The gene names given are mouse names. Coverage ceases 4 residues before the CDR3 finishes, and the germline J gene fills in the end. Other nucleotide sequences in the sample specify the same CDR3. This rearrangement joins TRBV5 to TRBJ2-3; 11 positions match TRBD2. With V trimmed by 0 bases and J by 0 bases, 2 bases remained unmatched. The CDR3 is made up of 17 amino acids. The germline CDR1 and CDR2 sequences are LGHNA and YNLKQL (reference sequence). Incomplete CDR3 DNA: TGTGCCAGCAGCCAAGAAGGGACTGGGGGTAGTGCAGAA. Amino acid sequence: CASSQEGTGGSAE. The whole CDR3 protein is CASSQEGTGGSAETLYF.

On this clone: The genes and germline here are from mouse. The read halts 4 residues ahead of the CDR3 end, with the missing end drawn from the germline J gene. The gene calls are TRBV13-2 and TRBJ1-1; a weak D match, TRBD1 (6 bases). The CDR3 length is 14 residues. CDR1 NNHNN and CDR2 SYGAGS come from the germline V gene (reference sequence). The DNA read from the CDR3 is TGTGCCAGCGGTGATCAGGGAAGGGGGACA. As protein: CASGDQGRGT. The entire CDR3 protein is CASGDQGRGTEVFF.

This clone was seen only a few times. The gene names here belong to mouse. The read ends 4 residues early relative to the CDR3; the germline J gene fills the gap. V and J are TRBV19 and TRBJ1-1, with a possible D match to TRBD1 (6 bases). The CDR3 totals 14 residues. CDR1 and CDR2 from the germline V gene are FNHDT and SITEND (reference sequence). The CDR3 protein is CASSIKGVRGEVFF. The part of the CDR3 DNA that was read is TGTGCCAGCAGTATAAAAGGTGTCAGGGGA.

This clone was seen only a few times. Mouse gene names apply. The read terminates 4 residues ahead of where the CDR3 ends, so the germline J gene completes it. V usage is TRBV13-2 and J usage is TRBJ2-1, with TRBD1 matching over 10 bases. The CDR3 has 15 amino acids. Germline values: CDR1 NNHNN, CDR2 SYGAGS (reference sequence). V shed 3 bases and J 3 bases; nucleotides not matched to a gene: 3. The CDR3 here is CASGADRGVYAEQFF. The part of the CDR3 DNA that was read is TGTGCCAGCGGTGCGGACAGGGGGGTCTATGCT.

This clone has more than one count but fewer than ten. The gene symbols are mouse symbols. The read terminates 4 residues before the CDR3 end, so the remaining end is supplied by the germline J gene. The genes are TRBV5 and TRBJ2-2, with D tentatively TRBD1 or TRBD2 (5 bases each). The germline V gene has CDR1 LGHNA and CDR2 YNLKQL (reference sequence). The CDR3 covers 16 residues. The V end was cut by 1 base, the J end by 0 bases, with 9 bases between. Partial CDR3 DNA: TGTGCCAGCAGCCAAGGACAGACTGCAAACACCGGG. Its protein is CASSQGQTANTG. The CDR3 in full is CASSQGQTANTGQLYF.

This clone was picked up a small number of times. The germline and genes are mouse ones. From the germline J gene comes the end of the CDR3, since the read stops 4 residues before it. The V and J genes are TRBV2 and TRBJ2-2; D remains ambiguous. Trimming pared 0 bases from V and 0 bases from J, leaving 11 bases between. Per germline, CDR1 LGHNA and CDR2 YSYQKL. The CDR3 runs 17 residues. The CDR3 sequence is CASSQDLLSSNTGQLYF. CDR3 bases read: TGTGCCAGCAGCCAAGATCTGCTGTCATCAAACACCGGG.

About this clone: Mouse germline and gene names are used. With the read ending 4 residues before the CDR3 end, the germline J gene is used to fill in that end. V gene TRBV13-1 combines with J gene TRBJ2-1; TRBD2 aligns across 9 bases. Losses at the gene ends were 2 bases for V and 3 bases for J; bases not matched to a gene: 6. In germline, CDR1 is NSHNY, CDR2 SYGAGN. The CDR3 length is 16 residues. CDR3 protein: CASSETDWGAYAEQFF. CDR3 bases read: TGTGCCAGCAGTGAAACGGACTGGGGTGCCTATGCT.

On this clone itself: The listed genes are named as in mouse. The sequence runs out 4 residues before the end of the CDR3; the remainder is reconstructed from the germline J gene. The J gene is TRBJ2-4, the V gene TRBV1; the match to TRBD2 covers 9 bases. CDR3 size: 16 residues. The V gene end was trimmed by 1 base and the J gene end by 0 bases; junction bases not matched to a gene: 2. The germline CDR1 and CDR2 sequences are NSQYPW and LRSPGD (reference sequence). The sequenced part of the CDR3 DNA is TGCACCTGCAGTGCAGTCTGGGGGGGTAGTCAAAAC. Translation: CTCSAVWGGSQN. The whole CDR3 region reads CTCSAVWGGSQNTLYF.

Only a few counts were recorded for this clone. Gene names and germline refer to mouse. The CDR3 bases that were read are TGTGCCAGCGGTGATGCAAGGACAGTGGATAATTCGCCC. This gives the protein CASGDARTVDNSP. The whole CDR3 sequence is CASGDARTVDNSPLYF. The chain couples TRBV13-2 to TRBJ1-6, with a weak D call TRBD1 (6 bases). Read data end 3 residues before the CDR3 end; the end is taken from the germline J gene. TRBJ1-6 is sorted into the ORF group, with uncertain function. CDR3 size: 16 residues. V shed 0 bases and J shed 5 bases, with 12 bases lying between them. The germline gives CDR1 NNHNN, CDR2 SYGAGS (reference sequence).

Regarding this clone: Mouse names are used for the genes. The DNA ends 4 residues before the CDR3 does, and the rest of the CDR3 is filled in from the germline J gene. The sample contains more than one DNA sequence encoding this CDR3. The chain carries TRBV31 and TRBJ1-2; 8 nucleotides line up with TRBD1. Losses at the gene ends were 3 bases for V and 1 base for J; bases not matched to a gene: 4. The CDR3 extends over 14 amino acids. Looked up from germline, CDR1 is GKSSPN and CDR2 is SITVG. CDR3 DNA (partial): TGTGCCTGGAGCTCCGGGACAGGAAACTCC. Its protein product is CAWSSGTGNS. The full CDR3 protein reads CAWSSGTGNSDYTF.

Worth noting for this clone: Mouse gene names and germline throughout. The missing CDR3 end, 4 residues past where the read stops, is filled in from the germline J gene. The same CDR3 is also encoded by other DNA sequences in this sample. V is TRBV13-1 and J is TRBJ2-2, with D perhaps TRBD2 (5 bases). Germline loops: CDR1 NSHNY, CDR2 SYGAGN. The V end lost 2 bases, the J end lost 0 bases, and 8 bases lay between the germline ends. The CDR3 runs to 15 residues. The covered CDR3 bases are TGTGCCAGCAGTGACACTGGAGCAAACACCGGG. This sequence encodes CASSDTGANTG. The entire CDR3 sequence reads CASSDTGANTGQLYF.

This clone was seen more than once but under ten times. Each gene name is a mouse one. The sequence runs out 4 residues before the end of the CDR3; the remainder is reconstructed from the germline J gene. This chain connects TRBV13-1 to TRBJ2-4, with TRBD1 identical over 7 bases. The CDR3 has 14 amino acids. Per germline, CDR1 NSHNY and CDR2 SYGAGN. Trimming removed 4 bases from V and 2 bases from J; junction bases left unmatched: 4. The CDR3 sequence: CASSPGTAQNTLYF. Partial CDR3 DNA: TGTGCCAGCAGTCCCGGGACAGCTCAAAAC.

A few counts support this clone. The listed genes are named as in mouse. The CDR3 is cut off 4 residues early in the read; its end comes from the germline J gene. The sample has other DNA sequences that encode this CDR3 too. This chain connects TRBV13-1 to TRBJ2-1, with TRBD1 identical over 7 bases. J lost 3 bases, V lost 3 bases, and 3 bases had no gene match. This CDR3 region has 14 residues. Germline V gene data show CDR1 as NSHNY and CDR2 as SYGAGN. This chain's CDR3 is CASSGRDSYAEQFF. Partial CDR3 DNA: TGTGCCAGCAGTGGTCGGGACAGCTATGCT.

Of note for this clone: Mouse gene names and germline throughout. The observed sequence ends 4 residues before the CDR3 terminus, with the missing tail filled in from the germline J gene. V gene TRBV13-2 combines with J gene TRBJ2-3; 8 bases line up with TRBD1. This CDR3 region has 16 residues. J lost 1 base, V lost 3 bases, and 7 bases had no gene match. Germline V lookup: CDR1 NNHNN, CDR2 SYGAGS (reference sequence). Incomplete CDR3 DNA: TGTGCCAGCGGTGGGCAGGGGGCCCGCGGTGCAGAA. Its translation: CASGGQGARGAE. The whole CDR3 sequence reads CASGGQGARGAETLYF.

In regard to this clone: Mouse gene names and germline throughout. The sequence runs out 3 residues before the end of the CDR3; the remainder is reconstructed from the germline J gene. Other DNA sequences in this sample translate to the same CDR3. This chain joins TRBV1 and TRBJ1-6, with 11 bases identical to TRBD1. TRBJ1-6 is filed as an ORF, its function uncertain. This CDR3 comprises 14 residues. Germline V gene lookup returns CDR1 NSQYPW and CDR2 LRSPGD (reference sequence). Losses at the gene ends were 4 bases for V and 7 bases for J; bases not matched to a gene: 0. The part of the CDR3 DNA that was read is TGCACCTGCAGTGGGACAGGGGGCAATTCGCCC. Its translation: CTCSGTGGNSP. The entire CDR3 protein is CTCSGTGGNSPLYF.

There are a few counts of this clone. The gene names here belong to mouse. The read terminates 4 residues ahead of where the CDR3 ends, so the germline J gene completes it. V and J are TRBV13-1 and TRBJ1-2; the D is unclear. CDR3 length: 12 amino acids. Germline CDR1 reads NSHNY; CDR2 reads SYGAGN. The CDR3 loop is CASSDSALDYTF. The sequenced part of the CDR3 DNA is TGTGCCAGCAGTGATTCTGCGCTC.

Only a few counts were recorded for this clone. Gene names and germline refer to mouse. The CDR3 extends 3 residues past the end of the read, so its final part is completed from the germline J gene. The same CDR3 can be traced to other DNA sequences in this sample. The chain recombines TRBV13-1 with TRBJ1-6; maybe TRBD1 (5 bases). TRBJ1-6 is annotated as an ORF whose role is uncertain. The germline CDR1 and CDR2 sequences are NSHNY and SYGAGN. The CDR3 is 14 residues long. Trimming left V 5 bases short and J 0 bases short, with 6 bases between. CDR3 bases read: TGTGCCAGCAGACAGGATTCCTATAATTCGCCC. It encodes CASRQDSYNSP. The whole CDR3 reads CASRQDSYNSPLYF.